These 26 T cell receptor beta chains share one sample of origin, sequenced in a study of regulatory T cells in long-lasting Graves disease. Building the TCR beta libraries relied on iRepertoire HTBI primers, and CDR3 regions underwent Arm-PCR. TCRdb used MiXCR to reprocess the multiplex PCR reads, holding one entry per CDR3 protein. The table lists 400,000 to 650,000 distinct CDR3 sequences, about 16% of them singletons. Time point noted: newly diagnosed GD, antithyroid drugs for less than 3 months. RNA extracted from PBMCs served as the sequencing template. These records were also assigned to another study, of T cells in Graves' hyperthyroidism and ophthalmopathy.

The source material was peripheral blood mononuclear cells (PBMCs), sampled at new diagnosis, from a patient treated with antithyroid drugs. The receptors shown here come from a woman between 40 and 65 years old with Graves disease.

The chain uses TRBV12-3 or TRBV12-4 and TRBJ2-2; TRBD2 matches 8 bases. The CDR3 is 15 amino acids. V lost 7 bases, J lost 4 bases, and 8 bases stayed unmatched. Written as DNA, the CDR3 is TGTGCCAGCACCCCGGGGGGGCTGGGCACCGGGGAGCTGTTTTTT. Protein: CASTPGGLGTGELFF.

This clonotype was counted many times. The chain employs TRBV7-9 and TRBJ1-1; D gene uncertain. Germline V CDR1 and CDR2: SEHNR, FQNEAQ (reference sequence). The CDR3 is 16 amino acids. Trimming stripped 1 base from V and 1 base from J, with 13 bases between. CDR3 region: CASSLEVLPRNTEAFF. DNA for the CDR3: TGTGCCAGCAGCTTAGAAGTCCTCCCAAGGAACACTGAAGCTTTCTTT.

This clonotype came up many times. The rearrangement links TRBV11-3 to TRBJ1-1, with a tentative D call TRBD1 (5 bases). The CDR3 spans 13 residues. The germline gives CDR1 SGHNT, CDR2 YENEEA. Trimming pared 5 bases from V and 13 bases from J, leaving 20 bases between. Here the CDR3 reads CASSRDQVEKVFF. The CDR3, as DNA: TGTGCCAGCAGCCGGGACCAAGTGGAGAAGGTTTTCTTT.

There are many counts of this clonotype. The chain employs TRBV2 and TRBJ1-6; no clear D. Trimming cost V 3 bases and J 6 bases, with 9 bases left between them. The CDR3 has 14 amino acids. From germline, CDR1 is SNHLY and CDR2 FYNNEI. The CDR3 DNA is TGTGCCAGCAGTGAGCGTAGCCTTAATTCACCCCTCCACTTT. Residues: CASSERSLNSPLHF. Looking up the rest from reference TRBV2 and TRBJ1-6 gives the full variable domain: EPEVTQTPSHQVTQMGQEVILRCVPISNHLYFYWYRQILGQKVEFLVSFYNNEISEKSEIFDDQFSVERPDGSNFTLKIRSTKLEDSAMYFCASSERSLNSPLHFGNGTRLTVT.

The rearrangement links TRBV9 to TRBJ1-5; no clear D. The V end lost 3 bases, the J end lost 4 bases, and 14 bases lay between the germline ends. The CDR3 totals 15 residues. Germline values: CDR1 SGDLS, CDR2 YYNGEE. CDR3 amino acids: CASSASGSSNQPQHF. The CDR3 DNA reads TGTGCCAGCAGCGCCTCTGGGTCCTCAAATCAGCCCCAGCATTTT.

With respect to this clonotype: A much larger clone differs from this one at a single base, so this may be a read error. The chain is built from TRBV7-2 and TRBJ1-3; no firm D call. This CDR3 region has 13 residues. V was shortened by 1 base and J by 9 bases, with 10 bases between the two germline ends. Germline CDR1 reads SGHTA; CDR2 reads FQGNSA. In DNA, the CDR3 is TGTGCCAGCAGCTTAGTACGGTTGGGCACCATATATTTT. This sequence encodes CASSLVRLGTIYF.

Note on this clonotype: A read error may explain this, as a much larger clone is one base away. As DNA, the CDR3 is TGTGCCAGCAGCTTCTTAGAGGATGAAAAACTGTTTTTT. Residues: CASSFLEDEKLFF. The V and J genes are TRBV7-9 and TRBJ1-4, with D hard to call. V gave up 3 bases and J gave up 6 bases, with 8 bases separating them. This CDR3 has 13 residues. In germline, CDR1 is SEHNR, CDR2 FQNEAQ (reference sequence).

To note about this clonotype: Mismatch with germline at one junction end may stem from a read error. The chain is built from TRBV6-2 or TRBV6-3 and TRBJ2-7, with D tentatively TRBD2 (5 bases). Looked up from germline, CDR1 is MNHEY and CDR2 is SVGEGT. The CDR3 has 13 amino acids. CDR3 amino acids: CVSKRAGAYEQYF. DNA of the CDR3: TGTGTCAGCAAGAGGGCAGGAGCCTACGAGCAGTACTTC.

In this sample, this clonotype turned up a few times. The gene calls are TRBV19 and TRBJ1-2, with TRBD1 as a possible D gene (5 bases). Germline loops: CDR1 LNHDA, CDR2 SQIVND (reference sequence). Trimming removed 7 bases at V and 6 bases at J, with 15 bases between. The CDR3 is 13 amino acids. Here the CDR3 DNA reads TGTGCCAGTAAGGCGTGGGGGGAAAATGGCTACACCTTC. Protein sequence: CASKAWGENGYTF.

As regards this clonotype: Just one base apart from a much larger clone, this may be a read error. The gene calls are TRBV7-2 and TRBJ1-4, with TRBD1 matching 7 bases. The CDR3 has 14 amino acids. In germline, CDR1 is SGHTA, CDR2 FQGNSA. Unmatched junction bases numbered 7, after V lost 2 bases and J lost 10 bases. CDR3 nucleotides: TGTGCCAGCAGCTTAAGAGCATCAGGGGGAAAACTGTTTTTT. Translating gives CASSLRASGGKLFF. Based on the CDR3 plus reference TRBV7-2 and TRBJ1-4, the full variable domain is GAGVSQSPSNKVTEKGKDVELRCDPISGHTALYWYRQSLGQGLEFLIYFQGNSAPDKSGLPSDRFSAERTGGSVSTLTIQRTQQEDSAVYLCASSLRASGGKLFFGSGTQLSVL.

This clonotype was counted at least ten times. CDR3 coding DNA: TGTGCCAGCAGCCAAGATAGGGCAGATACGCAGTATTTT. Translation gives CASSQDRADTQYF. This chain uses TRBV3-1 with TRBJ2-3; D remains unclear. The CDR3 is 13 amino acids. Germline V gene lookup returns CDR1 LGHDT and CDR2 YNNKEL (reference sequence). Trimming removed 0 bases from V and 4 bases from J, with 5 bases in between.

Many counts were recorded for this clonotype. The chain carries TRBV28 and TRBJ1-6; D might be TRBD1 (5 bases). The CDR3 consists of 14 residues. Trimming cost V 3 bases and J 7 bases, with 10 bases left between them. Germline lookup yields CDR1 MDHEN and CDR2 SYDVKM. The CDR3: CASSLGGANSPLHF. CDR3 coding DNA: TGTGCCAGCAGTTTGGGAGGGGCCAATTCACCCCTCCACTTT.

This clonotype was picked up a small number of times. This chain links TRBV3-1 with TRBJ1-1, with a tentative D call TRBD1 (5 bases). With 0 bases removed from V and 4 bases from J, the gap between germline ends came to 9 bases. The V gene's germline CDR1 is LGHDT and CDR2 YNNKEL (reference sequence). There are 14 residues in the CDR3. CDR3 region: CASSQDVGGTEAFF. CDR3 DNA: TGTGCCAGCAGCCAAGATGTGGGGGGCACTGAAGCTTTCTTT.

This clonotype was seen just once. A much larger clone is a single base away; this may be a read error. The chain has TRBV12-3 or TRBV12-4 and TRBJ2-5; tentatively, D is TRBD2 (6 bases). Trimming left V 5 bases short and J 1 base short, with 14 bases between. The CDR3 length is 15 residues. Here the CDR3 DNA reads TGTGCCAGCAGTCCTCTCCGGGACTTCCAAGAGACCCAGTACTTC. This sequence encodes CASSPLRDFQETQYF.

This clonotype was seen only a few times. The chain joins TRBV6-5 to TRBJ2-3; maybe TRBD1 (5 bases). The germline V gene has CDR1 MNHEY and CDR2 SVGAGI. V lost 2 bases to trimming and J lost 2 bases, with 8 bases between them. The CDR3 has 14 residues. The CDR3 coding sequence is TGTGCCAGCAGTTACGCCAGGGCCACAGATACGCAGTATTTT. It specifies CASSYARATDTQYF.

The chain combines TRBV6-1 with TRBJ1-5, with 9 bases aligning to TRBD1. CDR1 is MNHNS and CDR2 is SASEGT in the germline V gene. Losses at the gene ends were 8 bases for V and 1 base for J; bases not matched to a gene: 18. The CDR3 loop spans 19 amino acids. CDR3 residues: CASGQGPPRGSWSNQPQHF. The CDR3 DNA reads TGTGCCAGCGGACAGGGGCCTCCAAGGGGGTCTTGGAGCAATCAGCCCCAGCATTTT.

At least ten counts were recorded for this clonotype. The rearrangement links TRBV28 to TRBJ1-5; unclear D gene. CDR1 and CDR2 (germline): MDHEN, SYDVKM. Deletions cut 3 bases from V and 4 bases from J, with 7 bases between. This CDR3 contains 13 residues. The CDR3 DNA sequence: TGTGCCAGCAGTTTCCCAATTAATCAGCCCCAGCATTTT. As protein: CASSFPINQPQHF.

The chain is built from TRBV4-1 and TRBJ1-2, with 7 positions matching TRBD1. CDR1 and CDR2 (germline): MGHRA, YSYEKL. The ends lost 6 bases at V and 3 bases at J; junction bases unmatched: 10. This CDR3 comprises 15 residues. The CDR3 is CASSLDRASDYGYTF. CDR3 nucleotide sequence: TGCGCCAGCAGTCTCGACAGGGCTTCGGACTATGGCTACACCTTC.

This chain links TRBV5-1 with TRBJ2-3, with D possibly being TRBD2 (6 bases). The CDR3 runs 15 residues. V shed 0 bases and J shed 5 bases, with 13 bases lying between them. The germline V gene encodes CDR1 SGHRS and CDR2 YFSETQ. CDR3 sequence reads: CASSLGGDWGDTQYF. CDR3 sequence (DNA): TGCGCCAGCAGCTTGGGCGGGGACTGGGGAGATACGCAGTATTTT.

This clonotype was observed a handful of times. The CDR3 loop is CASSYGEHSNQPQHF. The CDR3 DNA reads TGTGCCAGCAGCTACGGGGAGCATAGCAATCAGCCCCAGCATTTT. V is TRBV5-6 and J is TRBJ1-5; D not resolved. CDR1 is SGHDT and CDR2 is YYEEEE in the germline V gene. The CDR3 length is 15 residues. Trimming stripped 3 bases from V and 0 bases from J, with 10 bases between.

A few counts support this clonotype. The J gene is TRBJ1-1, the V gene TRBV20-1; 7 bases agree with TRBD1. Germline V gene sequence: CDR1 DFQATT, CDR2 SNEGSKA (reference sequence). This CDR3 has 15 residues. J was trimmed by 0 bases and V by 1 base; bases with no gene match: 5. The CDR3 loop is CSARGDREMNTEAFF. CDR3 nucleotides: TGCAGTGCTAGAGGGGACAGAGAGATGAACACTGAAGCTTTCTTT.

The chain carries TRBV5-1 and TRBJ1-2; no clear D gene. Trimming removed 4 bases from V and 8 bases from J, with 12 bases in between. Looked up from germline, CDR1 is SGHRS and CDR2 is YFSETQ. The CDR3 spans 12 residues. The chain's CDR3 is CASSTDLEGYTF. CDR3 DNA: TGCGCCAGCAGCACGGACTTAGAGGGCTACACCTTC. The variable domain in full, completed from reference TRBV5-1 and TRBJ1-2, reads KAGVTQTPRYLIKTRGQQVTLSCSPISGHRSVSWYQQTPGQGLQFLFEYFSETQRNKGNFPGRFSGRQFSNSRSEMNVSTLELGDSALYLCASSTDLEGYTFGSGTRLTVV.

Turning to this clonotype: A read error may be the cause here, since a much bigger clone is one base away. The genes are TRBV29-1 and TRBJ2-3; the match to TRBD2 covers 8 bases. Losses at the gene ends were 3 bases for V and 10 bases for J; bases not matched to a gene: 9. The CDR3 runs 13 residues. CDR1 and CDR2 (germline): SQVTM, ANQGSEA. The CDR3 here is CSVDRGGGYAQYF. DNA for the CDR3: TGCAGCGTTGACCGGGGGGGGGGATACGCGCAGTATTTT.

CDR3: CASSMGGTYEQYF. CDR3 DNA sequence: TGTGCCAGCAGTATGGGCGGAACCTACGAGCAGTACTTC. This chain links TRBV2 with TRBJ2-7; D gene unclear. The germline gives CDR1 SNHLY, CDR2 FYNNEI. This CDR3 is 13 amino acids long. V gave up 5 bases and J gave up 2 bases, with 10 bases separating them.

This clonotype was recorded many times. The chain joins TRBV20-1 to TRBJ1-5; no reliable D call. V dropped 1 base and J dropped 5 bases, with 18 bases sitting between them. Germline-derived CDR1 and CDR2 are DFQATT and SNEGSKA (reference sequence). The CDR3 contains 16 residues. CDR3 in amino acids: CSARAVDEPLDQPQHF. CDR3 nucleotide sequence: TGCAGTGCTAGAGCTGTGGACGAACCCCTTGATCAGCCCCAGCATTTT.

This clonotype was found a few times. This chain connects TRBV6-1 to TRBJ1-5; possibly TRBD1 for D (6 bases). CDR3 length equals 13 residues. V lost 5 bases to trimming and J lost 7 bases, with 12 bases between them. Germline V gene data show CDR1 as MNHNS and CDR2 as SASEGT. In DNA form, the CDR3 reads TGTGCCAGCAGTACCGGGACACAGCAGCCCCAGCATTTT. This sequence encodes CASSTGTQQPQHF.